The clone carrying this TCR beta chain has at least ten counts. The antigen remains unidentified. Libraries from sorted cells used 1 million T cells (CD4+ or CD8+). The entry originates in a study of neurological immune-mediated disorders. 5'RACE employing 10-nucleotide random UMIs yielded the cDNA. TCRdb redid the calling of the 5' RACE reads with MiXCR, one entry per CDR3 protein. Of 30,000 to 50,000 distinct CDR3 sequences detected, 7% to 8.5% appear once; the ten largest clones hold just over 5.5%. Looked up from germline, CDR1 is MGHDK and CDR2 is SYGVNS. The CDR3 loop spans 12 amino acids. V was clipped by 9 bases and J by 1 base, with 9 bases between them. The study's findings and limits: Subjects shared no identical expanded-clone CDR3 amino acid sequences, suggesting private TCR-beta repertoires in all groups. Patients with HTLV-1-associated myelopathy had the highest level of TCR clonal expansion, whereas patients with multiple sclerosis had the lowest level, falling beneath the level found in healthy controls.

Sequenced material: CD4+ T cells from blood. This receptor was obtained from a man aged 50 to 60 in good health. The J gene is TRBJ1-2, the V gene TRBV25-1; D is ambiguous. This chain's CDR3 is CARPAVNYGYTF. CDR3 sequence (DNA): TGTGCCAGACCGGCTGTTAACTATGGCTACACCTTC.